The 29 T cell receptor beta chains presented below share a single source sample, sequenced in a study of PD-1 blockade in classical Hodgkin lymphoma. Clones were read by immunoSEQ multiplex PCR, and TCRdb kept only the in-frame ones, dropping some. The sample shows roughly 23,000 clones, 90% of them seen only once. Specified time point: newly diagnosed, previously untreated cHL patient sample. CD4+ T cells were purified from thawed PBMCs by magnetic negative selection. The sequencing sample was made of CD4+ T cells from blood. The source is a human donor with classical Hodgkin lymphoma.

The chain couples TRBV11-2 to TRBJ2-6; the D call may be TRBD1 or TRBD2 (5 bases each). Trimming took 5 bases from V and 0 from J, leaving 14 bases between them. The germline V gene encodes CDR1 SGHAT and CDR2 FQNNGV. CDR3 length equals 17 residues. The DNA for the CDR3 is TGTGCCAGCAGCCCGGTTTACGGGGCCTCTGGGGCCAACGTCCTGACTTTC. It is translated as CASSPVYGASGANVLTF.

This chain uses TRBV4-1 with TRBJ2-2; D is tentatively TRBD1 or TRBD2 (5 bases each). V lost 0 bases to trimming and J lost 4 bases, with 12 bases between them. This CDR3 comprises 16 residues. Germline assignment: CDR1 MGHRA and CDR2 YSYEKL. For the CDR3, the DNA is TGCGCCAGCAGCCAAGAGGGCCGGGGCGGCACCGGGGAGCTGTTTTTT. Translation: CASSQEGRGGTGELFF.

This clone has only a few counts. This sequence joins TRBV4-1 and TRBJ2-7; 9 positions match TRBD1. Trimming cost V 1 base and J 2 bases; bases outside gene matches: 6. Germline lookup yields CDR1 MGHRA and CDR2 YSYEKL. This CDR3 spans 16 amino acids. The CDR3 bases are TGCGCCAGCAGCCAAGTAGGCCGGGACAGGGCCTACGAGCAGTACTTC. Protein: CASSQVGRDRAYEQYF.

The chain recombines TRBV9 with TRBJ2-2; D is possibly TRBD1 (5 bases). Deletions cut 0 bases from V and 3 bases from J, with 12 bases between. Germline V lookup: CDR1 SGDLS, CDR2 YYNGEE. This CDR3 contains 16 residues. CDR3 DNA sequence: TGTGCCAGCAGCGTAGTTCAGGGCCAGGACACCGGGGAGCTGTTTTTT. Protein sequence: CASSVVQGQDTGELFF.

The rearrangement joins TRBV6-1 to TRBJ2-7; TRBD1 or TRBD2 may be the D gene (5 bases each). V was pared by 7 bases and J by 4 bases, with 8 bases between. This CDR3 is built from 11 residues. Germline V gives CDR1 MNHNS, CDR2 SASEGT. For the CDR3, the DNA is TGTGCCAGCATGTGGGGGTACGAGCAGTACTTC. Amino acids: CASMWGYEQYF.

V is TRBV6-5 and J is TRBJ2-1, with a possible D match to TRBD2 (6 bases). The V end was cut by 8 bases, the J end by 3 bases, with 8 bases between. This CDR3 is built from 12 residues. Germline V gives CDR1 MNHEY, CDR2 SVGAGI. This chain's CDR3 is CASGLNYNEQFF. The CDR3 nucleotides are TGTGCCAGCGGACTAAACTACAATGAGCAGTTCTTC.

The rearrangement uses TRBV18 and TRBJ2-2; D is undetermined. CDR3 length equals 15 residues. Germline V gene data show CDR1 as KGHSH and CDR2 as LQKENI. The ends were cut back, 1 base at V and 1 base at J, with 7 bases in the middle. The CDR3 reads CASSPRVGNTGELFF. CDR3 nucleotide sequence: TGTGCCAGCTCACCACGGGTGGGGAACACCGGGGAGCTGTTTTTT. The full variable domain, with the rest looked up from reference TRBV18 and TRBJ2-2, is NAGVMQNPRHLVRRRGQEARLRCSPMKGHSHVYWYRQLPEEGLKFMVYLQKENIIDESGMPKERFSAEFPKEGPSILRIQQVVRGDSAAYFCASSPRVGNTGELFFGEGSRLTVL.

This chain links TRBV20-1 with TRBJ2-7, with unresolved D. The V and J ends lost 0 bases and 9 bases respectively, with 9 bases between them. CDR1 is DFQATT, CDR2 SNEGSKA, per germline (reference sequence). This CDR3 is built from 11 residues. In DNA, the CDR3 is TGCAGTGCTAGAGATGGGCAAGGGCAGTACTTC. Translated, it gives CSARDGQGQYF.

The chain links TRBV7-6 to TRBJ2-5; TRBD1 aligns across 9 bases. The CDR3 extends over 18 amino acids. Germline trimming cut 5 bases from V and 4 bases from J; bases unmatched to any gene: 17. Germline V CDR1 and CDR2: SGHVS, FNYEAQ. The CDR3 DNA is TGTGCCAGCAGCCTAGTAGGGACAGGGCGGACGACGGGAGAGACCCAGTACTTC. It specifies CASSLVGTGRTTGETQYF. Using reference TRBV7-6 and TRBJ2-5 for the parts outside the CDR3, the full variable domain is GAGVSQSPRYKVTKRGQDVALRCDPISGHVSLYWYRQALGQGPEFLTYFNYEAQQDKSGLPNDRFSAERPEGSISTLTIQRTEQRDSAMYRCASSLVGTGRTTGETQYFGPGTRLLVL.

The genes are TRBV4-1 and TRBJ2-7; 7 bases map to TRBD2. Looked up from germline, CDR1 is MGHRA and CDR2 is YSYEKL. Germline trimming cut 0 bases from V and 5 bases from J; bases unmatched to any gene: 7. The CDR3 is 15 amino acids. The DNA for the CDR3 is TGCGCCAGCAGCCAAGATAGGGCGGGAGTAAACGAGCAGTACTTC. This gives the protein CASSQDRAGVNEQYF.

The CDR3 loop is CASSYGGGQETQYF. The DNA of the CDR3 is TGTGCCAGCAGTTACGGCGGGGGCCAAGAGACCCAGTACTTC. This chain joins TRBV6-5 and TRBJ2-5, with 7 bases aligning to TRBD2. Germline V lookup: CDR1 MNHEY, CDR2 SVGAGI. The V segment lost 2 bases and the J segment 1 base; nucleotides outside the gene matches: 1. The CDR3 runs 14 residues.

A few counts support this clone. V and J are TRBV5-1 and TRBJ1-1; D is possibly TRBD1 (5 bases). Trimming took 0 bases from V and 5 from J, leaving 11 bases between them. From germline, CDR1 is SGHRS and CDR2 YFSETQ. The CDR3 totals 14 residues. CDR3 coding DNA: TGCGCCAGCAGCTTGGGGGCGGAGGGGACTGAAGCTTTCTTT. Translating it yields CASSLGAEGTEAFF.

V is TRBV11-1 and J is TRBJ2-5; D gene uncertain. The CDR3 length is 13 residues. The germline V gene has CDR1 SGHAT and CDR2 FQDESV (reference sequence). V shed 1 base and J shed 2 bases, with 5 bases lying between them. The CDR3 spells CASSLGVQETQYF. In DNA, the CDR3 is TGTGCCAGCAGCTTAGGGGTACAAGAGACCCAGTACTTC.

J is TRBJ1-5 and V is TRBV10-3, with a weak D call TRBD1 (5 bases). The germline V gene encodes CDR1 ENHRY and CDR2 SYGVKD. V lost 10 bases to trimming and J lost 4 bases, with 17 bases between them. The CDR3 sequence is 14 residues long. CDR3 coding DNA: TGTGCCACGGGGCCAGGAACGACAAATCAGCCCCAGCATTTT. This sequence encodes CATGPGTTNQPQHF.

J is TRBJ1-5 and V is TRBV27; TRBD1 is a possible D gene (5 bases). V was cut by 7 bases and J by 7 bases, with 14 bases left in between. The CDR3 consists of 13 residues. Germline V gene sequence: CDR1 MNHEY, CDR2 SMNVEV (reference sequence). CDR3 in DNA: TGTGCCAGCAACGCAGGGTTAGGACAGCCCCAGCATTTT. This encodes CASNAGLGQPQHF.

The V and J genes are TRBV7-3 and TRBJ1-6, with TRBD1 identical over 11 bases. In germline, CDR1 is SGHTA, CDR2 FQGTGA. Germline trimming cut 5 bases from V and 7 bases from J; bases unmatched to any gene: 7. The CDR3 sequence is 16 residues long. This CDR3 reads CASSASGTGGNSPLHF. The CDR3 coding sequence is TGTGCCAGCAGCGCATCCGGGACAGGGGGAAATTCACCCCTCCACTTT. Full variable domain (outside the CDR3, taken from reference TRBV7-3 and TRBJ1-6): GAGVSQTPSNKVTEKGKYVELRCDPISGHTALYWYRQSLGQGPEFLIYFQGTGAADDSGLPNDRFFAVRPEGSVSTLKIQRTERGDSAVYLCASSASGTGGNSPLHFGNGTRLTVT.

The V gene is TRBV6-6, the J gene TRBJ2-5, with TRBD2 matching over 7 bases. There are 16 residues in the CDR3. Germline V CDR1 and CDR2: MNHNY, SVGAGI (reference sequence). With V trimmed by 3 bases and J by 5 bases, 12 bases remained unmatched. DNA for the CDR3: TGTGCCAGCAGTTATCGGGGAGCGGGAAGCGTGGAGACCCAGTACTTC. Translating it yields CASSYRGAGSVETQYF.

The chain uses TRBV29-1 and TRBJ2-7; 7 bases align to TRBD2. Germline trimming cut 4 bases from V and 3 bases from J; bases unmatched to any gene: 6. CDR1 SQVTM and CDR2 ANQGSEA come from the germline V gene. The CDR3 loop spans 13 amino acids. CDR3 nucleotides: TGCAGCGTTGGATCTGGCGGGGGCTACGAGCAGTACTTC. Amino acid sequence: CSVGSGGGYEQYF.

This rearrangement joins TRBV5-1 to TRBJ2-1; D is tentatively TRBD1 or TRBD2 (5 bases each). V lost 3 bases to trimming and J lost 8 bases, with 15 bases between them. Germline CDR1 is SGHRS and CDR2 is YFSETQ. This CDR3 has 14 amino acids. The CDR3 DNA reads TGCGCCAGCAGCTCAGCCCGGGACGGCGATGAGCAGTTCTTC. As protein: CASSSARDGDEQFF. The variable domain in full, with the rest retrieved from reference TRBV5-1 and TRBJ2-1, is KAGVTQTPRYLIKTRGQQVTLSCSPISGHRSVSWYQQTPGQGLQFLFEYFSETQRNKGNFPGRFSGRQFSNSRSEMNVSTLELGDSALYLCASSSARDGDEQFFGPGTRLTVL.

V usage is TRBV2 and J usage is TRBJ1-1, with unresolved D. Germline lookup yields CDR1 SNHLY and CDR2 FYNNEI. The V end was cut by 6 bases, the J end by 2 bases, with 19 bases between. The CDR3 has 16 residues. CDR3: CASRDGPSGTNTEAFF. The DNA of the CDR3 is TGTGCCAGCAGAGATGGACCGTCAGGTACCAACACTGAAGCTTTCTTT. The full variable domain, completed using reference TRBV2 and TRBJ1-1, is EPEVTQTPSHQVTQMGQEVILRCVPISNHLYFYWYRQILGQKVEFLVSFYNNEISEKSEIFDDQFSVERPDGSNFTLKIRSTKLEDSAMYFCASRDGPSGTNTEAFFGQGTRLTVV.

CDR3 sequence reads: CASSLRGRPDGYTF. The DNA for the CDR3 is TGTGCCAGCAGCTTAAGGGGACGGCCGGATGGCTACACCTTC. The genes are TRBV5-8 and TRBJ1-2; D is possibly TRBD1 (5 bases). V shed 2 bases and J shed 6 bases, with 14 bases lying between them. The CDR3 covers 14 residues. Germline loops: CDR1 SGHTS, CDR2 YDEGEE.

This clone has a single count. V is TRBV5-6 and J is TRBJ2-7; D is possibly TRBD2 (5 bases). CDR3 length: 17 amino acids. Between the trimmed V and J ends, which lost 4 bases and 6 bases, there was a span of 26 bases. CDR1 SGHDT and CDR2 YYEEEE come from the germline V gene. CDR3 bases: TGTGCCAGCAGCCCACCTCACACGGCTCCTCGAGGAGGCGAGCAGTACTTC. This encodes CASSPPHTAPRGGEQYF.

This clone was detected once. The V gene is TRBV7-8, the J gene TRBJ1-5, with a possible D match to TRBD1 (5 bases). This CDR3 spans 15 amino acids. Trimming stripped 4 bases from V and 1 base from J, with 11 bases between. The V gene's germline CDR1 is SGHVS and CDR2 FQNEAQ. The CDR3 DNA sequence: TGTGCCAGCAGCTCGAGGGAGGGGAGCAATCAGCCCCAGCATTTT. Translation gives CASSSREGSNQPQHF.

The V call is TRBV10-3, the J call TRBJ2-3; either TRBD1 or TRBD2 may fit D (5 bases each). V was clipped by 4 bases and J by 2 bases, with 13 bases between them. Germline CDR1 reads ENHRY; CDR2 reads SYGVKD. The CDR3 consists of 15 residues. CDR3 nucleotide sequence: TGTGCCATCAGTGTTGGGGGTCGGAACACAGATACGCAGTATTTT. It is translated as CAISVGGRNTDTQYF.

This chain links TRBV4-3 with TRBJ1-2, with D tentatively TRBD1 (6 bases). Germline-derived CDR1 and CDR2 are LGHNA and YSLEER. The length of the CDR3 is 15 residues. The ends were cut back, 4 bases at V and 4 bases at J, with 16 bases in the middle. The CDR3 region is CASSPGGGDLYGYTF. CDR3 sequence (DNA): TGCGCCAGCAGCCCAGGAGGGGGTGATCTCTATGGCTACACCTTC.

The CDR3 coding sequence is TGTGCCAGCTCACCACCGGAGAGCACAGATACGCAGTATTTT. Its translation is CASSPPESTDTQYF. The V call is TRBV18, the J call TRBJ2-3; D uncertain. Germline loops: CDR1 KGHSH, CDR2 LQKENI. The V and J ends lost 0 bases and 0 bases respectively, with 4 bases between them. The CDR3 is 14 residues long.

The chain has TRBV4-1 and TRBJ1-4; D ambiguous. V lost 10 bases to trimming and J lost 4 bases, with 16 bases between them. The CDR3 runs 14 residues. Germline V gene sequence: CDR1 MGHRA, CDR2 YSYEKL. The CDR3 region is CATSRGRDNEKLFF. CDR3 nucleotides: TGCGCCACCTCTAGAGGCAGAGATAATGAAAAACTGTTTTTT.

This sequence joins TRBV6-1 and TRBJ2-2, with unresolved D. CDR1 and CDR2 from the germline V gene are MNHNS and SASEGT. The CDR3 totals 16 residues. Trimming stripped 4 bases from V and 5 bases from J, with 17 bases between. The CDR3: CASSVWFEARTGELFF. DNA for the CDR3: TGTGCCAGCAGTGTGTGGTTTGAAGCACGGACCGGGGAGCTGTTTTTT.

This clone was recorded once. The rearrangement uses TRBV6-6 and TRBJ2-7, with TRBD1 matching over 7 bases. V shed 5 bases and J 2 bases; nucleotides not matched to a gene: 9. The CDR3 is 15 residues long. The V gene's germline CDR1 is MNHNY and CDR2 SVGAGI (reference sequence). CDR3 nucleotides: TGTGCCAGCAGTAGACAGGGTGTTTTCGCCTACGAGCAGTACTTC. Translated: CASSRQGVFAYEQYF.